The 20 T cell receptor beta chains presented below share a single source sample, sequenced in a study of shared clonotypes between healthy human individuals. TCRdb's copy holds only in-frame clones and misses some; the assay was immunoSEQ multiplex PCR. The top ten clones hold 0.36% of a sample with about 2.4 million clones, over 85% of them seen once. Sequencing was done on a sample of naive CD4+ T cells from PBMCs. Subset of the sample: CD45RA+ positively selected. These receptors came from a man aged 18 to 35 in good health. Some clones in this sample may be carry-over from other donors' samples.

V is TRBV11-2 and J is TRBJ2-3, with TRBD2 identical over 13 bases. CDR3 length equals 15 residues. J gave up 4 bases and V 9 bases, and 7 bases lay outside the gene matches. Germline CDR1 and CDR2: SGHAT and FQNNGV. CDR3 coding DNA: TGTGCCAGTAGACTAGCGGGAGGACAGGCAGATACGCAGTATTTT. This encodes CASRLAGGQADTQYF.

J is TRBJ2-7 and V is TRBV5-1; D gene ambiguous. Trimming took 3 bases from V and 0 from J, leaving 13 bases between them. Germline values: CDR1 SGHRS, CDR2 YFSETQ. The length of the CDR3 is 15 residues. The CDR3 loop is CASSSGPTSSYEQYF. Written as DNA, the CDR3 is TGCGCCAGCAGCTCCGGGCCTACAAGCTCCTACGAGCAGTACTTC.

This chain links TRBV14 with TRBJ2-7; D is perhaps TRBD2 (5 bases). The CDR3 length is 13 residues. The germline gives CDR1 SGHDN, CDR2 FVKESK. Trimming pared 5 bases from V and 2 bases from J, leaving 10 bases between. For the CDR3, the DNA is TGTGCCAGCAGCTCCAGACTAACCTACGAGCAGTACTTC. Amino acids: CASSSRLTYEQYF.

The chain links TRBV18 to TRBJ2-3; TRBD2 is a possible D gene (6 bases). This CDR3 is built from 14 residues. Trimming pared 6 bases from V and 5 bases from J, leaving 15 bases between. Germline V gene lookup returns CDR1 KGHSH and CDR2 LQKENI. CDR3 loop: CASSRGTGEDTQYF. The CDR3 nucleotides read TGTGCCAGCTCTCGGGGGACTGGCGAAGATACGCAGTATTTT.

This chain joins TRBV29-1 and TRBJ2-3; TRBD2 aligns across 15 bases. The CDR3 consists of 13 residues. Germline V CDR1 and CDR2: SQVTM, ANQGSEA. The V gene end was trimmed by 6 bases and the J gene end by 9 bases; junction bases not matched to a gene: 4. The CDR3 region is CSVAGLAGGTQYF. The DNA for the CDR3 is TGCAGCGTGGCGGGACTAGCGGGAGGCACGCAGTATTTT.

J is TRBJ2-1 and V is TRBV18, with TRBD1 as a possible D gene (5 bases). The germline V gene encodes CDR1 KGHSH and CDR2 LQKENI. The CDR3 is made up of 14 amino acids. The V and J ends lost 2 bases and 2 bases respectively, with 7 bases between them. DNA of the CDR3: TGTGCCAGCTCACCAGGGGCGACCTACAATGAGCAGTTCTTC. Protein: CASSPGATYNEQFF.

Regarding this clone: Other DNA sequences in the sample encode the same CDR3. The chain recombines TRBV28 with TRBJ2-7; 10 bases are shared with TRBD1. This CDR3 is 14 amino acids long. J gave up 5 bases and V 3 bases, and 4 bases lay outside the gene matches. CDR1 is MDHEN, CDR2 SYDVKM, per germline. The CDR3 DNA sequence: TGTGCCAGCAGTTTGAGACAGGGGGCCCACGAGCAGTACTTC. The encoded protein is CASSLRQGAHEQYF.

The rearrangement links TRBV5-1 to TRBJ2-5; possible D gene TRBD1, 5 bases. V was clipped by 4 bases and J by 5 bases, with 12 bases between them. Looked up from germline, CDR1 is SGHRS and CDR2 is YFSETQ. The CDR3 runs 13 residues. This CDR3 reads CASSPAPGETQYF. Here the CDR3 DNA reads TGCGCCAGCAGCCCTGCCCCAGGGGAGACCCAGTACTTC.

V usage is TRBV28 and J usage is TRBJ2-3; D may correspond to TRBD1 or TRBD2 (5 bases each). Between the trimmed V and J ends, which lost 6 bases and 2 bases, there was a span of 15 bases. This CDR3 contains 15 residues. Germline values: CDR1 MDHEN, CDR2 SYDVKM. The CDR3 sequence is CASRSVVGTTDTQYF. In nucleotides, the CDR3 is TGTGCCAGCAGGAGCGTGGTGGGGACCACAGATACGCAGTATTTT.

The chain combines TRBV5-8 with TRBJ1-2, with 7 positions matching TRBD1. Trimming cost V 4 bases and J 6 bases; bases outside gene matches: 9. This CDR3 spans 14 amino acids. Germline-derived CDR1 and CDR2 are SGHTS and YDEGEE. The CDR3 is CASSPAGGLDGYTF. In nucleotides, the CDR3 is TGTGCCAGCAGCCCGGCAGGGGGTCTGGATGGCTACACCTTC.

This chain links TRBV30 with TRBJ2-3; D perhaps matches TRBD2 (6 bases). This CDR3 has 14 residues. The V end was cut by 4 bases, the J end by 0 bases, with 11 bases between. CDR1 is GTSNPN and CDR2 is SVGIG in the germline V gene (reference sequence). The CDR3 sequence: CAWTDAGSTDTQYF. DNA of the CDR3: TGTGCCTGGACAGATGCGGGGAGCACAGATACGCAGTATTTT.

The chain links TRBV18 to TRBJ2-2; D is undetermined. The length of the CDR3 is 13 residues. Germline V gene sequence: CDR1 KGHSH, CDR2 LQKENI. V lost 6 bases to trimming and J lost 3 bases, with 8 bases between them. The CDR3 sequence: CASSLTDTGELFF. In nucleotides, the CDR3 is TGTGCCAGCTCTCTTACAGACACCGGGGAGCTGTTTTTT.

V usage is TRBV28 and J usage is TRBJ1-3, with TRBD1 as a possible D gene (6 bases). In germline, CDR1 is MDHEN, CDR2 SYDVKM. The V and J ends lost 4 bases and 0 bases respectively, with 13 bases between them. The CDR3 consists of 16 residues. CDR3 region: CASSSPPGVSGNTIYF. The CDR3 nucleotides are TGTGCCAGCAGTTCACCGCCAGGGGTCTCTGGAAACACCATATATTTT.

The rearrangement links TRBV29-1 to TRBJ2-5; D is possibly TRBD1 (5 bases). Trimming left V 6 bases short and J 4 bases short, with 12 bases between. This CDR3 region has 12 residues. The V gene's germline CDR1 is SQVTM and CDR2 ANQGSEA. The CDR3 reads CSVLSQGETQYF. The DNA for the CDR3 is TGCAGCGTGCTTTCCCAGGGAGAGACCCAGTACTTC.

The CDR3 region has the DNA TGTGCCAGCAGGACAGGGTGGGCTGAAGCTTTCTTT. This sequence encodes CASRTGWAEAFF. This sequence joins TRBV11-2 and TRBJ1-1, with 7 bases identical to TRBD1. The trim removed 6 bases at V and 6 bases at J, leaving 4 bases unmatched. CDR1 and CDR2 (germline): SGHAT, FQNNGV. This CDR3 is 12 amino acids long.

V is TRBV7-8 and J is TRBJ2-2, with TRBD2 identical over 9 bases. Germline loops: CDR1 SGHVS, CDR2 FQNEAQ. Trimming cost V 5 bases and J 7 bases; bases outside gene matches: 14. This CDR3 comprises 17 residues. DNA of the CDR3: TGTGCCAGCAGCCCCCTAGGCGGGAGGGCGGGTGGCGGGGAGCTGTTTTTT. This translates into CASSPLGGRAGGGELFF.

The chain employs TRBV5-1 and TRBJ2-7; the D gene could be TRBD1 or TRBD2 (7 bases each). The germline gives CDR1 SGHRS, CDR2 YFSETQ. Trimming pared 4 bases from V and 5 bases from J, leaving 13 bases between. The CDR3 spans 13 residues. The CDR3 loop is CASSPGRGHEQYF. The CDR3 coding sequence is TGCGCCAGCAGCCCAGGGAGGGGGCACGAGCAGTACTTC.

The CDR3 DNA reads TGTGCCAGCTCACCACTCTCCAGCGGGGCCACCACCGGGGAGCTGTTTTTT. Translating gives CASSPLSSGATTGELFF. The rearrangement links TRBV18 to TRBJ2-2, with 7 bases identical to TRBD2. This CDR3 has 17 residues. In germline, CDR1 is KGHSH, CDR2 LQKENI. V lost 1 base and J lost 4; bases outside the gene matches: 9. Using reference TRBV18 and TRBJ2-2 for the parts outside the CDR3, the full variable domain is NAGVMQNPRHLVRRRGQEARLRCSPMKGHSHVYWYRQLPEEGLKFMVYLQKENIIDESGMPKERFSAEFPKEGPSILRIQQVVRGDSAAYFCASSPLSSGATTGELFFGEGSRLTVL.

Here the CDR3 DNA reads TGCAGCGTTGGAGTAGGGCGTTCCGGCGAGCAGTACTTC. Translation: CSVGVGRSGEQYF. The V and J genes are TRBV29-1 and TRBJ2-7; D is uncertain. V lost 4 bases and J lost 6, with 16 bases in between. The CDR3 has 13 amino acids. The V gene's germline CDR1 is SQVTM and CDR2 ANQGSEA.

The chain combines TRBV5-6 with TRBJ2-1; a weak D match, TRBD1 (6 bases). This CDR3 region has 17 residues. Germline CDR1 SGHDT, CDR2 YYEEEE. The germline V and J ends were trimmed by 6 bases and 6 bases, with 25 bases remaining between them. CDR3 bases: TGTGCCAGCATCCTACAGGGTAGTGGCATTTCGGGCAATGAGCAGTTCTTC. Protein sequence: CASILQGSGISGNEQFF. The entire variable domain, with the rest obtained from reference TRBV5-6 and TRBJ2-1, is as follows: DAGVTQSPTHLIKTRGQQVTLRCSPKSGHDTVSWYQQALGQGPQFIFQYYEEEERQRGNFPDRFSGHQFPNYSSELNVNALLLGDSALYLCASILQGSGISGNEQFFGPGTRLTVL.